The 7 T cell receptor beta chains reported below all come from one sample, sequenced in a study of CD8+ T cells in alopecia areata. Treatment meaning: oral pan-JAK inhibitor, 5-10 mg twice daily. Reverse transcription of extracted RNA yielded cDNA, which provided the sequencing template. Some clones are missing from TCRdb's copy, which holds only in-frame ones; the method was immunoSEQ multiplex PCR. Of some 150,000 clones in the sample, roughly four fifths were seen once. The input for sequencing was CD8+ T cells sorted from blood, taken at week 4, from a patient treated with tofacitinib. The source is a human donor with alopecia areata.

This clone has more than one count but fewer than ten. The gene calls are TRBV27 and TRBJ2-7; D is perhaps TRBD1 or TRBD2 (5 bases each). CDR3 length: 14 residues. Between the trimmed V and J ends, which lost 7 bases and 2 bases, there was a span of 15 bases. Per germline, CDR1 MNHEY and CDR2 SMNVEV (reference sequence). CDR3 sequence (DNA): TGTGCCAGCATCCCCGGGACGGATACCTACGAGCAGTACTTC. Amino acid sequence: CASIPGTDTYEQYF.

The chain recombines TRBV15 with TRBJ2-7; possibly TRBD1 or TRBD2 for D (5 bases each). This CDR3 has 15 residues. V lost 5 bases, J lost 4 bases, and 18 bases lay in between. CDR1 and CDR2 from the germline V gene are LNHNV and YYDKDF (reference sequence). The CDR3, as DNA: TGTGCCACCAGCGCTTCGGGGACCTCTTTGTACGAGCAGTACTTC. As protein: CATSASGTSLYEQYF.

This clone was recorded only once. This sequence joins TRBV4-2 and TRBJ2-1; D may be TRBD2 (5 bases). V lost 0 bases and J 2 bases, leaving 11 bases between the germline ends. Germline CDR1 is LGHNA and CDR2 is YNFKEQ. The CDR3 is 16 amino acids. CDR3 bases: TGTGCCAGCAGCCAAGATCCGGGGATGGCCTACAATGAGCAGTTCTTC. It yields the protein CASSQDPGMAYNEQFF.

The table lists this clone with a few counts. The chain recombines TRBV7-9 with TRBJ1-2; no firm D call. The length of the CDR3 is 14 residues. The V end was cut by 3 bases, the J end by 3 bases, with 11 bases between. Germline CDR1 and CDR2: SEHNR and FQNEAQ (reference sequence). In nucleotides, the CDR3 is TGTGCCAGCAGCTTTACGGGTTTGGACTATGGCTACACCTTC. It encodes CASSFTGLDYGYTF. Full variable domain (remainder filled in from reference TRBV7-9 and TRBJ1-2): DTGVSQNPRHKITKRGQNVTFRCDPISEHNRLYWYRQTLGQGPEFLTYFQNEAQLEKSRLLSDRFSAERPKGSFSTLEIQRTEQGDSAMYLCASSFTGLDYGYTFGSGTRLTVV.

This chain uses TRBV27 with TRBJ1-2, with 7 bases matching TRBD1. Germline V lookup: CDR1 MNHEY, CDR2 SMNVEV (reference sequence). The J segment lost 0 bases and the V segment lost 3 bases, leaving 4 bases of the junction unmatched. CDR3 length equals 15 residues. The CDR3 region is CASSLGQPSNYGYTF. CDR3 coding DNA: TGTGCCAGCAGTTTGGGACAGCCCTCTAACTATGGCTACACCTTC.

The chain uses TRBV6-5 and TRBJ2-7, with TRBD1 matching over 9 bases. Germline lookup yields CDR1 MNHEY and CDR2 SVGAGI. There are 14 residues in the CDR3. The junction had 8 bases not matched to a gene; V was cut back by 6 bases and J by 5 bases. The CDR3 loop reads CASRQGQGWDEQYF. For the CDR3, the DNA is TGTGCCAGCAGACAAGGACAGGGGTGGGACGAGCAGTACTTC.

The gene calls are TRBV9 and TRBJ2-7; the D gene is possibly TRBD2 (6 bases). Germline values: CDR1 SGDLS, CDR2 YYNGEE. V lost 1 base, J lost 6 bases, and 14 bases lay in between. The CDR3 contains 14 residues. The DNA of the CDR3 is TGTGCCAGCAGCGTATCGGGGGAGTTGGTCGAGCAGTACTTC. Translated, it gives CASSVSGELVEQYF.